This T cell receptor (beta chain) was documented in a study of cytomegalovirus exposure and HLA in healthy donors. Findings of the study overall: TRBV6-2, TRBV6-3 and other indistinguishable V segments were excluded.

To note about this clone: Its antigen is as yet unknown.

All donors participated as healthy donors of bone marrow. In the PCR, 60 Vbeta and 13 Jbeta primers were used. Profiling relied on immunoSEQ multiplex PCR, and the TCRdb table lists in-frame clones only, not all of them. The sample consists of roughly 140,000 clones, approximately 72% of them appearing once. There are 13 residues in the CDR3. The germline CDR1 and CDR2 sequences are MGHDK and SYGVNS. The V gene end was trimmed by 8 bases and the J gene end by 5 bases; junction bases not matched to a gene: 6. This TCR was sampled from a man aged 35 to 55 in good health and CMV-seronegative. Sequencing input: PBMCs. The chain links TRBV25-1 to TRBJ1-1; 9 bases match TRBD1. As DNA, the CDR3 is TGTGCCAGCCGAGACAGGGGGAGGACTGAAGCTTTCTTT. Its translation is CASRDRGRTEAFF.